This T cell receptor (beta chain) was retrieved from a study of cytomegalovirus exposure and HLA in healthy donors. Findings and caveats of the study: Clonal expansion, a later analysis showed, was greater in HLA-associated TCR beta chains than in equally common others.

Primers included in the PCR were 60 Vbeta and 13 Jbeta primers. In the authors' methods: Later analysis identified tens of millions of unique TCR beta chains, 10 million to 12 million shared. Sequenced by immunoSEQ multiplex PCR; TCRdb stores in-frame clones only, minus some. V, J and clone size were drawn from that table, and D and trimming were deduced from the DNA. The sample lists roughly 180,000 clones, 65% to 85% occurring once. In this sample, this clone turned up a few times. Its cognate antigen is unknown. There are 14 residues in the CDR3. Trimming took 4 bases from V and 5 from J; bases not matched to a gene: 9. Germline CDR1 SQVTM, CDR2 ANQGSEA.

The TCR comes from a woman in her 50s in good health and CMV-seropositive. The genes are TRBV29-1 and TRBJ2-7; 9 nucleotides agree with TRBD1. Sequenced: PBMCs. The CDR3 protein is CSVGLTGTGNEQYF. The DNA of the CDR3 is TGCAGCGTTGGTCTTACAGGGACAGGGAACGAGCAGTACTTC.